Reported below is one T cell receptor beta chain. Its antigen is currently unknown. CDR1 is LNHDA, CDR2 SQIVND, per germline (reference sequence). V was cut by 8 bases and J by 9 bases, with 20 bases left in between. The CDR3 loop spans 14 amino acids. The entry originates in a study of T cell responses to AZD1222 COVID-19 vaccine. Whole-study findings and limits: Baseline serology detected seropositivity in only a handful of AZD1222 recipients. Nearly half of spike-specific TCRs reportedly go after variant regions that carry no mutations.

Profiled with immunoSEQ multiplex PCR; TCRdb holds only in-frame clones, not every one. The sample contains 98,000 or so clones, about 90% of which appear only once. This chain joins TRBV19 and TRBJ1-5, with D perhaps matching TRBD1 (5 bases). The source of this sequence is an adult who received the AZD1222 COVID-19 vaccine. Sample: peripheral blood, taken 28 days after the second AZD1222 dose. As DNA, the CDR3 is TGTGCCAGTGCCAAGAGGCACCAGGGATTGCCCCAGCATTTT. It translates to CASAKRHQGLPQHF.